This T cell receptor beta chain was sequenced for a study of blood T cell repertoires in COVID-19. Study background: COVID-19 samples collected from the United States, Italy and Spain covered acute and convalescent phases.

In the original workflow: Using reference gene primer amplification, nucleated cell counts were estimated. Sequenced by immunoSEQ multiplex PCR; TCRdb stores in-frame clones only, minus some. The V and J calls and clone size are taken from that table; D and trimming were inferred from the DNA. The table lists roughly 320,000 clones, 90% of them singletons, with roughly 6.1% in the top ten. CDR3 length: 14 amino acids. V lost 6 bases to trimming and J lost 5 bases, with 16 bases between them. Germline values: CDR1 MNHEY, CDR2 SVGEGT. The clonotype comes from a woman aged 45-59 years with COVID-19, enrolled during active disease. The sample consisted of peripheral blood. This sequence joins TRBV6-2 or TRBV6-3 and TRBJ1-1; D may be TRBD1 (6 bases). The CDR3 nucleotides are TGTGCCAGCAGCCTTCCGACAGGATCGACTGAAGCTTTCTTT. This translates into CASSLPTGSTEAFF.